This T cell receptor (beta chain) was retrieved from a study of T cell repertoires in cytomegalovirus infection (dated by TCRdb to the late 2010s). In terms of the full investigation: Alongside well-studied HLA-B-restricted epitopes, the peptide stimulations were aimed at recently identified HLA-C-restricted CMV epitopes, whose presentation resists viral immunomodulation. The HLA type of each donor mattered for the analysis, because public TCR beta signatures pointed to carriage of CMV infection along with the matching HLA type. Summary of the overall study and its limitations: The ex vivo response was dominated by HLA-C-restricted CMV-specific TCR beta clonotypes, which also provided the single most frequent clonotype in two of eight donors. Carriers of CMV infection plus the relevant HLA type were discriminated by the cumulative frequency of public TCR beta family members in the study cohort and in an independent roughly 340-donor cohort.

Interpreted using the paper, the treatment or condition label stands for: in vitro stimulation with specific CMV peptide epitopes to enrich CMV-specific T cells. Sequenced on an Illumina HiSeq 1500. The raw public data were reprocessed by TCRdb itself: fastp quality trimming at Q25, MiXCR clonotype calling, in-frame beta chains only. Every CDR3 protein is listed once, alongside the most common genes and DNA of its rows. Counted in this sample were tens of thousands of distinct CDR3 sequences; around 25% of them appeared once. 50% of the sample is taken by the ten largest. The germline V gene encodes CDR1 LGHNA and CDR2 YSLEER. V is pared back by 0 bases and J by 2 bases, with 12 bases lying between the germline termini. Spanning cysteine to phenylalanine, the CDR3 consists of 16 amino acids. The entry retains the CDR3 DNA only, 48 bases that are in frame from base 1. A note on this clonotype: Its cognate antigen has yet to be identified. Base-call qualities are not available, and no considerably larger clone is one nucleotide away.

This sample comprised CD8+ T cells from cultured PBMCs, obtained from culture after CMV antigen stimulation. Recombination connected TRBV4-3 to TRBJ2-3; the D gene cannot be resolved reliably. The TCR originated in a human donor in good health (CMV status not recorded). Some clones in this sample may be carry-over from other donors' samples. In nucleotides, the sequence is TGCGCCAGCAGCCAAGATCTTGGAAGGGACACAGATACGCAGTATTTT. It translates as CASSQDLGRDTDTQYF.